A single T cell receptor beta chain is shown here with its context. Its target antigen remains unknown. No quality values exist for individual bases; no much larger clone is one base distant. Library creation used the immunoSEQ multiplex PCR assay. RNA was extracted from all samples and reverse transcribed into cDNA, which served as template for TCR sequencing. SuperScript III was used to make first-strand cDNA, primed with a 2:1 mix of oligo-dT and random hexamers. Amplification bias was assessed with a synthetic immune receptor repertoire, and residual bias was removed computationally. Turning to the authors' computational methods: Raw reads were preprocessed for error removal, and CDR3 was defined according to IMGT conventions as running from the conserved cysteine to phenylalanine. To get clonality, Shannon entropy was normalized by log2 of the number of productive unique TCRs and the result was subtracted from 1. Whether each scalp clone was CD4 or CD8 was inferred by checking scalp TCRbeta sequences against the CD4 and CD8 repertoires from sorted blood. TCRdb re-hosts the immuneACCESS table, in-frame sequences only. Its copies lack some clones; in the studies checked, an unresolved V gene accounts for under half of them, and the cause for the rest is not known. V and J calls and clone size are given by that table; D and trimming were obtained from the DNA. Counted in this sample were around 200,000 clones; about 60% of them appeared once. Jointly, the top ten make up about 12% of the sample.

The sample originates from a study of CD8+ T cells in alopecia areata (dated by TCRdb to between 2017 and 2018). For the study in its entirety: Treated patients were enrolled in an open-label pilot trial of oral tofacitinib, 5 to 10 mg twice daily, for moderate-to-severe alopecia areata. Patients received tofacitinib for 6 to 18 months and were then followed off drug for 6 months to check for delayed response and recurrence. For the treated patients, the SALT score, which quantifies what percentage of scalp surface area is affected, served as the measure of disease severity. To study T cell clonal expansion in alopecia areata, the researchers applied high-throughput TCRbeta sequencing to both the C3H/HeJ mouse model and human patients. Scalp tissue and sorted CD4+ and CD8+ peripheral blood T cells from patchy and totalis/universalis alopecia areata patients and from healthy controls were covered by human TCRbeta sequencing. Tofacitinib-treated patients had biopsies at baseline and at 4 and 24 weeks of treatment, with a later scalp biopsy in several patients. Scalp clonality was compared across normal scalp (n=4), patchy alopecia areata scalp (n=8), and alopecia totalis/universalis scalp (n=8). The RNA source kit depended on sample type: the PAXgene miRNA kit for fixed scalp, the miRNeasy kit for PBMCs, and the RNeasy kit for mouse skin. immunoSEQ multiplex PCR using 35 Vbeta forward primers and 13 Jbeta reverse primers was used to amplify TCRbeta CDR3 regions.

The CDR3 goes from the cysteine to the phenylalanine over 15 residues. The CDR3 DNA has 45 bases and is translated from base 1. In the germline V gene, CDR1 corresponds to MNHEY and CDR2 to SVGAGI. V lost 6 bases and J lost 2 bases, and the count of bases not matched to a germline gene is 4. Broader findings and caveats from the paper: The treated cohort was small, with a single nonresponder, so links between baseline CD8+ expansion and response need larger studies. Lesional scalp, especially in alopecia totalis/universalis, showed higher clonality and more expanded CD8+ clones than normal scalp, suggesting antigenic drive. Shared TCR sequences between patients were less evident than in mice, which may be partly attributable to HLA diversity in the patient population. Unlike mouse skin, which is dominated by gammadelta T cells, normal human skin has resident alphabeta T cells that are also sequenced, and this complicates analysis of the scalp TCR repertoire. With tofacitinib, both scalp clonality and the number of expanded CD8+ clones among the top 100 scalp clones went down significantly. Many expanded lesional clones persisted in scalp and blood during tofacitinib treatment, which may partly explain relapse after stopping treatment.

The time point label on this specimen signifies: about 25 weeks on oral tofacitinib. The treatment or condition label here, explained by the study, means: oral pan-JAK inhibitor, 5-10 mg twice daily. Lesional scalp punch biopsies and peripheral blood were obtained from alopecia areata patients. PBMCs were isolated by density centrifugation and stained for CD3, CD4 and CD8, and CD4+ and CD8+ T cells were sorted on a FACSAria. The rearranged segments are TRBV6-5 and TRBJ1-5, and 10 junctional nucleotides match TRBD1. The clonotype comes from a human donor with alopecia areata. Material: CD8+ T cells sorted from blood, obtained at week 24, from a patient treated with tofacitinib. The CDR3 sequence is CASSRGQGRNQPQHF. In nucleotide form, the sequence is TGTGCCAGCAGCAGGGGACAGGGGCGCAATCAGCCCCAGCATTTT.